The 22 T cell receptor beta chains given below trace back to one sample, sequenced in a study of shared clonotypes between healthy human individuals. Naive CD8 cells lacked CD45RO, underwent positive selection for CCR7 and left out terminally differentiated effector memory CD45RA+ cells. TCRdb keeps only in-frame clones here, not all; method: immunoSEQ multiplex PCR. The data show under 600,000 clones, roughly 98% seen once. Specimen: naive CD8+ T cells sorted from blood. The origin of the receptors is a man under 40 in good health.

The rearrangement joins TRBV20-1 to TRBJ1-5; D call uncertain. Germline V gene sequence: CDR1 DFQATT, CDR2 SNEGSKA (reference sequence). This CDR3 is built from 10 residues. The V gene lost 6 bases and the J gene lost 9 bases, with 9 bases spanning the gap. The CDR3 coding sequence is TGCAGTGCCGAGGTGGGGCCCCAGCATTTT. Translation gives CSAEVGPQHF.

A word on this clone: The sample contains more than one DNA sequence encoding this CDR3. The rearrangement joins TRBV7-8 to TRBJ2-7, with 10 bases lining up with TRBD2. Germline V gene sequence: CDR1 SGHVS, CDR2 FQNEAQ. V gave up 5 bases and J gave up 4 bases; unmatched junction bases: 5. The CDR3 spans 14 residues. For the CDR3, the DNA is TGTGCCAGCAGCCGCCCGGGACTAGCGTACGAGCAGTACTTC. Amino acid sequence: CASSRPGLAYEQYF.

The rearrangement links TRBV27 to TRBJ2-7; tentatively, D is TRBD2 (5 bases). In germline, CDR1 is MNHEY, CDR2 SMNVEV (reference sequence). The CDR3 loop spans 15 amino acids. V lost 5 bases, J lost 3 bases, and 17 bases lay in between. The DNA of the CDR3 is TGTGCCAGCAGTCCCCAAAGCGGACTCGTCTACGAGCAGTACTTC. Translating it yields CASSPQSGLVYEQYF.

The rearrangement joins TRBV4-1 to TRBJ2-7, with TRBD2 matching 12 bases. This CDR3 spans 17 amino acids. CDR1 and CDR2 (germline): MGHRA, YSYEKL. The V gene end was trimmed by 1 base and the J gene end by 4 bases; junction bases not matched to a gene: 8. In DNA, the CDR3 is TGCGCCAGCAGCCAAGGGGAGACTAGCGGGAGTTATTACGAGCAGTACTTC. Its translation: CASSQGETSGSYYEQYF.

The rearrangement links TRBV29-1 to TRBJ1-2; D remains unclear. V lost 0 bases to trimming and J lost 3 bases, with 11 bases between them. This CDR3 region has 14 residues. The germline V gene has CDR1 SQVTM and CDR2 ANQGSEA. CDR3 protein: CSVEDRATDYGYTF. The CDR3, as DNA: TGCAGCGTTGAAGACAGAGCTACCGACTATGGCTACACCTTC.

This chain links TRBV7-8 with TRBJ1-5; TRBD1 might be the D (5 bases). Trimming removed 4 bases from V and 5 bases from J, with 15 bases in between. Germline CDR1 is SGHVS and CDR2 is FQNEAQ. This CDR3 has 15 residues. CDR3 loop: CASSSAWGDDQPQHF. The DNA for the CDR3 is TGTGCCAGCAGCTCCGCTTGGGGGGACGATCAGCCCCAGCATTTT.

The chain recombines TRBV29-1 with TRBJ1-2; the match to TRBD1 covers 9 bases. Germline V gene sequence: CDR1 SQVTM, CDR2 ANQGSEA. The junction had 13 bases not matched to a gene; V was cut back by 0 bases and J by 8 bases. The CDR3 consists of 16 residues. The CDR3: CSVEDRGDRAPWGYTF. In DNA form, the CDR3 reads TGCAGCGTTGAAGATCGGGGGGACAGGGCCCCCTGGGGCTACACCTTC.

Note on this clone: Germline is not matched at one junction end, which may reflect a read error. The chain uses TRBV7-7 and TRBJ2-1; maybe TRBD2 (5 bases). The CDR3 length is 14 residues. Germline V gives CDR1 SSHAT, CDR2 FNYEAQ (reference sequence). The CDR3 loop reads CASSFRDSYNEQFF. The CDR3 bases are TGTGCTAGCAGCTTCCGGGACTCCTACAATGAGCAGTTCTTC. Using reference TRBV7-7 and TRBJ2-1 for the parts outside the CDR3, the full variable domain is GAGVSQSPRYKVTKRGQDVTLRCDPISSHATLYWYQQALGQGPEFLTYFNYEAQPDKSGLPSDRFSAERPEGSISTLTIQRTEQRDSAMYRCASSFRDSYNEQFFGPGTRLTVL.

The CDR3 reads CASSGTSGRVLSYNEQFF. CDR3 DNA sequence: TGTGCCAGCAGCGGGACTAGCGGGAGGGTACTCTCCTACAATGAGCAGTTCTTC. V is TRBV9 and J is TRBJ2-1; 15 bases are shared with TRBD2. The CDR3 length is 18 residues. Germline V gene lookup returns CDR1 SGDLS and CDR2 YYNGEE. Trimming at V came to 3 bases and at J to 0 bases, leaving 4 bases not matched to a gene. Full variable domain (rest looked up from reference TRBV9 and TRBJ2-1): DSGVTQTPKHLITATGQRVTLRCSPRSGDLSVYWYQQSLDQGLQFLIQYYNGEERAKGNILERFSAQQFPDLHSELNLSSLELGDSALYFCASSGTSGRVLSYNEQFFGPGTRLTVL.

A note on this clone: This same CDR3 is encoded by further DNA sequences in the sample. CDR3 loop: CSVETGESTGELFF. CDR3 DNA sequence: TGCAGCGTTGAAACAGGGGAGAGCACCGGGGAGCTGTTTTTT. The chain links TRBV29-1 to TRBJ2-2, with TRBD1 matching 7 bases. This CDR3 region has 14 residues. The trim removed 2 bases at V and 4 bases at J, leaving 4 bases unmatched. Per the germline V gene, CDR1 is SQVTM and CDR2 is ANQGSEA.

This clone was counted a single time. The CDR3 loop is CAWSDEFMNTEAFF. Here the CDR3 DNA reads TGTGCCTGGAGTGATGAGTTCATGAACACTGAAGCTTTCTTT. The chain has TRBV30 and TRBJ1-1, with D unresolved. This CDR3 spans 14 amino acids. Trimming shortened V by 1 base and J by 0 bases, and 9 bases separated the two germline ends. Germline CDR1 GTSNPN, CDR2 SVGIG (reference sequence).

This chain joins TRBV7-9 and TRBJ2-7; 9 nucleotides agree with TRBD1. J gave up 2 bases and V 1 base, and 9 bases lay outside the gene matches. Germline V lookup: CDR1 SEHNR, CDR2 FQNEAQ (reference sequence). The CDR3 runs 17 residues. CDR3 loop: CASSLGISTGGPYEQYF. CDR3 sequence (DNA): TGTGCCAGCAGCTTAGGAATTTCGACAGGGGGGCCCTACGAGCAGTACTTC.

This chain connects TRBV29-1 to TRBJ2-5; D possibly corresponds to TRBD2 (5 bases). Looked up from germline, CDR1 is SQVTM and CDR2 is ANQGSEA. V lost 4 bases and J lost 5, with 8 bases in between. The length of the CDR3 is 11 residues. DNA for the CDR3: TGCAGCGTTGTCCAGCGGGAGACCCAGTACTTC. Its translation: CSVVQRETQYF.

This rearrangement joins TRBV9 to TRBJ2-7, with D maybe TRBD2 (6 bases). Germline V gene data show CDR1 as SGDLS and CDR2 as YYNGEE. This CDR3 region has 16 residues. V lost 4 bases, J lost 6 bases, and 23 bases lay in between. The CDR3, as DNA: TGTGCCAGCAGCCCGGGTCATCTGGCTCCCGGGGGCGAGCAGTACTTC. It translates to CASSPGHLAPGGEQYF.

The chain combines TRBV7-9 with TRBJ2-3, with D possibly matching TRBD2 (5 bases). V dropped 5 bases and J dropped 4 bases, with 13 bases sitting between them. The CDR3 contains 14 residues. Germline assignment: CDR1 SEHNR and CDR2 FQNEAQ (reference sequence). CDR3: CASSLREGADTQYF. The DNA for the CDR3 is TGTGCCAGCAGCCTCCGAGAGGGTGCAGATACGCAGTATTTT.

In regard to this clone: Other DNA sequences in this specimen translate into the identical CDR3. J is TRBJ1-1 and V is TRBV5-1; D is ambiguous. The V end lost 0 bases, the J end lost 0 bases, and 6 bases lay between the germline ends. CDR3 length: 14 amino acids. CDR1 is SGHRS and CDR2 is YFSETQ in the germline V gene. CDR3 nucleotides: TGCGCCAGCAGCTTGGAGGGTGTGAACACTGAAGCTTTCTTT. It codes for CASSLEGVNTEAFF.

The chain employs TRBV27 and TRBJ2-1; no clear D gene. There are 12 residues in the CDR3. V was shortened by 6 bases and J by 10 bases, with 13 bases between the two germline ends. Per germline, CDR1 MNHEY and CDR2 SMNVEV (reference sequence). CDR3 in amino acids: CASSLRTGEQFF. CDR3 nucleotides: TGTGCCAGCAGCCTCAGGACGGGCGAGCAGTTCTTC.

V gene TRBV29-1 combines with J gene TRBJ2-1; D tentatively fits TRBD1 or TRBD2 (6 bases each). The germline V gene has CDR1 SQVTM and CDR2 ANQGSEA. This CDR3 comprises 13 residues. V was clipped by 6 bases and J by 2 bases, with 11 bases between them. CDR3 in DNA: TGCAGCGTAGCTGGGGGGCCCTACAATGAGCAGTTCTTC. Protein: CSVAGGPYNEQFF.

The V gene is TRBV6-5, the J gene TRBJ2-2; D gene uncertain. V lost 1 base and J lost 6, with 6 bases in between. The CDR3 loop spans 13 amino acids. The germline CDR1 and CDR2 sequences are MNHEY and SVGAGI. This CDR3 is CASSYFNAGELFF. The CDR3, as DNA: TGTGCCAGCAGTTACTTTAACGCCGGGGAGCTGTTTTTT.

The count of this clone is one. V usage is TRBV10-3 and J usage is TRBJ2-3; D possibly corresponds to TRBD2 (6 bases). The CDR3 is 15 amino acids. CDR1 ENHRY and CDR2 SYGVKD come from the germline V gene. V was clipped by 0 bases and J by 2 bases, with 9 bases between them. This chain's CDR3 is CAISESSGFTDTQYF. CDR3 bases: TGTGCCATCAGTGAGTCTAGCGGCTTCACAGATACGCAGTATTTT.

This clone was counted once. This chain uses TRBV4-1 with TRBJ2-1; D remains unclear. Germline CDR1 reads MGHRA; CDR2 reads YSYEKL. Trimming left V 0 bases short and J 1 base short, with 7 bases between. The CDR3 is made up of 15 amino acids. CDR3 loop: CASSQDPESYNEQFF. The CDR3, as DNA: TGCGCCAGCAGCCAAGATCCGGAATCCTACAATGAGCAGTTCTTC.

The DNA for the CDR3 is TGTGCCAGTAGTATAGATATGGGGGATGAGCAGTTCTTC. Encoded protein: CASSIDMGDEQFF. The J gene is TRBJ2-1, the V gene TRBV19; TRBD1 or TRBD2 may be the D gene (5 bases each). The germline V gene encodes CDR1 LNHDA and CDR2 SQIVND (reference sequence). V lost 0 bases, J lost 8 bases, and 8 bases lay in between. This CDR3 spans 13 amino acids.